This entry concerns a single TCR beta chain. The antigen remains unidentified. The data stem from a study of beta chain features in type 1 diabetes. TCRB transcripts that were expressed got sequenced, as all of the isolated RNA had been reverse transcribed. An average of around 3.9 million reads was obtained for naive, central memory and regulatory T cell samples. TCRdb's copy holds only in-frame clones and misses some; the assay was immunoSEQ multiplex PCR. The sample carries 400,000 or so clones, roughly 13% recorded once. Germline V CDR1 and CDR2: MDHEN, SYDVKM. The CDR3 covers 15 residues. Unmatched junction bases numbered 6, after V lost 2 bases and J lost 5 bases. Whole-study results and caveats: cDNA-based reads could over-represent cells with high TCR expression. Comparison showed that naive, central memory and Treg TCRB repertoires appeared more similar among patients than among healthy donors. Among all four CD4+ subsets, Type 1 diabetes patients had TCRB CDR3s that were moderately but significantly shorter. For TCRB rearrangement, an influence of HLA type remained unresolved here.

The rearrangement joins TRBV28 to TRBJ2-3; 8 nucleotides line up with TRBD1. The sequence came from a woman under 30 with type 1 diabetes. Sample: naive CD4+ T cells from blood. The DNA of the CDR3 is TGTGCCAGCAGTTTACCTGGCAGGGGGCGAGATACGCAGTATTTT. It translates to CASSLPGRGRDTQYF. The full variable domain, completed using reference TRBV28 and TRBJ2-3, is DVKVTQSSRYLVKRTGEKVFLECVQDMDHENMFWYRQDPGLGLRLIYFSYDVKMKEKGDIPEGYSVSREKKERFSLILESASTNQTSMYLCASSLPGRGRDTQYFGPGTRLTVL.